This is a list of T cell receptor beta chains from one sample in a study of blood T cells in healthy people across ages. One entry per CDR3 protein, called by TCRdb with MiXCR from the 5' RACE reads. Of more than 650,000 distinct CDR3 sequences listed, 22% are singletons. What was sequenced was blood. The receptors stem from a man in his 70s in good health. The CDR3 runs from the conserved cysteine through the conserved F or W. The D gene is left open where the match is weak. Part of the rows lack a size; the others show once, few, many or a class for expanded clones.

v_gene,abundance,j_gene,d_gene,CDR3aa,CDR3nt
TRBV10-2,few,TRBJ2-7,-,CASSEMSYEQYF,TGCGCCAGCAGTGAAATGTCCTACGAGCAGTACTTC
TRBV20-1,-,TRBJ1-2,-,CSARDLASVGYTF,TGCAGCGCTAGAGATCTAGCGTCGGTTGGCTACACCTTC
TRBV20-1,-,TRBJ2-3,TRBD2,CSASGTSVQTDTQYF,TGCAGTGCCTCCGGGACTAGCGTGCAAACAGATACGCAGTATTTT
TRBV15,few,TRBJ2-7,-,CATSSLRDSYEQYF,TGTGCCACCAGCTCTCTTAGGGACTCCTACGAGCAGTACTTC
TRBV7-9,-,TRBJ1-5,-,CASSLAGDLNQPQHF,TGTGCCAGCAGCTTAGCAGGGGACCTCAATCAGCCCCAGCATTTT
TRBV12-3/TRBV12-4,-,TRBJ2-2,-,CASSSELGREIYGSAGELFF,TGTGCCAGCAGTTCGGAACTCGGCAGGGAGATTTACGGCTCCGCCGGGGAGCTGTTTTTT
TRBV2,-,TRBJ1-1,TRBD1,CASSFTGTGSTEAFF,TGTGCCAGCAGCTTCACCGGGACAGGGTCTACTGAAGCTTTCTTT
TRBV10-3,-,TRBJ1-2,TRBD1,CAITNGQGGGYTF,TGTGCCATCACTAACGGACAGGGTGGCGGCTACACCTTC
TRBV10-3,-,TRBJ2-7,TRBD1,CAVSEVQGAYEQYF,TGTGCCGTCAGTGAGGTCCAGGGGGCTTACGAGCAGTACTTC
TRBV5-1,-,TRBJ2-2,-,CASNLRGGLTGELFF,TGCGCCAGCAACTTGCGGGGCGGACTCACCGGGGAGCTGTTTTTT
TRBV7-9,-,TRBJ1-2,TRBD1,CASRPGTGVLYGYTF,TGTGCCAGCAGACCCGGGACAGGGGTACTCTATGGCTACACCTTC
TRBV5-1,-,TRBJ2-2,-,CASSDTGPGELFF,TGCGCCAGCAGCGATACAGGGCCCGGGGAGCTGTTTTTT
TRBV20-1,few,TRBJ2-2,-,CSARAPDGQSGELFF,TGCAGTGCTAGAGCCCCGGATGGGCAGTCCGGGGAGCTGTTTTTT
TRBV5-1,-,TRBJ2-7,TRBD1,CASRQGPVQYF,TGCGCCAGCAGACAGGGGCCGGTTCAGTACTTC
TRBV6-4,-,TRBJ2-5,-,CASSDLTRWGETQYF,TGTGCCAGCAGTGACCTTACTAGGTGGGGAGAGACCCAGTACTTC
TRBV11-2,-,TRBJ1-2,-,CASSLKRWSNYGYTF,TGTGCCAGCAGCTTAAAAAGGTGGAGCAACTATGGCTACACCTTC
TRBV12-3/TRBV12-4,few,TRBJ2-2,-,CASSLWRGPPTGELFF,TGTGCCAGCAGTTTGTGGCGGGGGCCACCCACCGGGGAGCTGTTTTTT
TRBV3-1,-,TRBJ1-1,-,CASSQEDRWQWAFF,TGTGCCAGCAGCCAAGAAGACCGCTGGCAGTGGGCTTTCTTT
TRBV5-1,-,TRBJ1-1,-,CASSPLAGDTEAFF,TGCGCCAGCAGCCCTTTGGCAGGGGACACTGAAGCTTTCTTT
TRBV6-5,few,TRBJ2-2,TRBD1,CASSSKRQGRGTGELFF,TGTGCCAGCAGTTCGAAAAGACAGGGGCGGGGCACCGGGGAGCTGTTTTTT
TRBV28,-,TRBJ2-1,-,CASSLSGSFYNEQFF,TGTGCCAGCAGTTTATCTGGTTCGTTCTACAATGAGCAGTTCTTC
TRBV6-1,-,TRBJ1-2,-,CASSEAPDYGYTF,TGTGCCAGCAGTGAAGCGCCTGACTATGGCTACACCTTC